A selection of T cell receptor beta chains follows, all from one sample in a study of blood T cell repertoires in COVID-19. TCRdb's copy holds only in-frame clones and misses some; the assay was immunoSEQ multiplex PCR. The sample comprises about 330,000 clones, roughly 90% of which are singletons, and 18% rests with the top ten. Sample: PBMCs or T cells enriched from blood (not recorded which). The receptors shown here come from a woman aged 25-40 years who had recovered from COVID-19. Both conserved end residues are part of each CDR3. D genes are given only for firm matches. Expanded clones get a size class; other rows say once, few or many, or leave the size out.

>TRBJ2-1|-|TRBV7-9|TRBD2
CASSLIRAGLNEQFF
TGTGCCAGCAGCCTAATAAGAGCGGGACTAAATGAGCAGTTCTTC
>TRBJ2-1|-|TRBV29-1|-
CSVEQRNYNEQFF
TGCAGCGTTGAGCAGCGGAACTACAATGAGCAGTTCTTC
>TRBJ1-4|-|TRBV4-2|-
CASSQGVRQGREKLFF
TGTGCCAGCAGCCAAGGAGTAAGGCAGGGTCGTGAAAAACTGTTTTTT
>TRBJ1-5|-|TRBV9|-
CASSPGARISQPQHF
TGTGCCAGCAGCCCAGGGGCCCGGATTAGTCAGCCCCAGCATTTT
>TRBJ1-3|-|TRBV11-2|TRBD1
CASSLGTGGNTIYF
TGTGCCAGCAGCCTCGGGACAGGTGGGAACACCATATATTTT
>TRBJ2-7|-|TRBV29-1|TRBD1
CSAEPGQGRGEQYF
TGCAGCGCGGAGCCGGGACAGGGGAGAGGCGAGCAGTACTTC
>TRBJ1-4|-|TRBV5-8|-
CASSWGRHPATNEKLFF
TGTGCCAGCAGCTGGGGCAGACATCCCGCAACTAATGAAAAACTGTTTTTT
>TRBJ2-2|-|TRBV7-3|-
CASSLIVSDTGELFF
TGTGCCAGCAGCTTAATCGTCTCGGACACCGGGGAGCTGTTTTTT
>TRBJ1-2|once|TRBV7-2|TRBD1
CASSNNPGTGNGYTF
TGTGCCAGCAGCAATAATCCCGGGACAGGAAATGGCTACACCTTC
>TRBJ2-1|-|TRBV12-3/TRBV12-4|-
CASSSTGEQFF
TGTGCCAGCAGTTCGACGGGTGAGCAGTTCTTC
>TRBJ1-5|-|TRBV6-5|-
CASRPGYSNQPQHF
TGTGCCAGCAGACCAGGGTATAGCAATCAGCCCCAGCATTTT
>TRBJ1-1|-|TRBV5-1|TRBD1
CASSPTGGTTEAFF
TGCGCCAGCAGCCCTACAGGGGGGACCACTGAAGCTTTCTTT
>TRBJ2-1|-|TRBV3-1/TRBV3-2|-
CASSQDLSQNNEQFF
TGTGCCAGCAGCCAAGATCTTTCACAGAACAATGAGCAGTTCTTC
>TRBJ2-3|-|TRBV6-6|-
CASRRTLGPGTDTQYF
TGTGCCAGCAGACGAACCCTGGGGCCTGGCACAGATACGCAGTATTTT
>TRBJ2-2|-|TRBV5-1|TRBD2
CASSPVAGGLKGELFF
TGCGCCAGCAGCCCTGTAGCGGGGGGACTAAAAGGGGAGCTGTTTTTT
>TRBJ1-4|-|TRBV9|-
CASSVEGTNEKLFF
TGTGCCAGCAGCGTGGAGGGTACCAATGAAAAACTGTTTTTT
>TRBJ1-5|-|TRBV19|-
CASKAPGWGNQPQHF
TGTGCCAGTAAAGCCCCGGGATGGGGCAATCAGCCCCAGCATTTT
>TRBJ2-7|-|TRBV12-3/TRBV12-4|-
CASSSVVYEQYF
TGTGCCAGCAGTTCGGTCGTCTACGAGCAGTACTTC
>TRBJ2-7|-|TRBV6-6|TRBD2
CASSYGRGGPNEQYF
TGTGCCAGCAGTTACGGGCGGGGGGGGCCCAACGAGCAGTACTTC
>TRBJ2-3|-|TRBV5-1|-
CASSLGQFADTQYF
TGCGCCAGCAGCTTGGGACAGTTTGCAGATACGCAGTATTTT
>TRBJ1-2|-|TRBV7-2|TRBD1
CASSATTGTYGYTF
TGTGCCAGCAGCGCGACGACAGGGACCTATGGCTACACCTTC
>TRBJ2-5|-|TRBV3-1/TRBV3-2|TRBD1
CASSQVLTGGETQYF
TGTGCCAGCAGCCAAGTACTGACAGGGGGCGAGACCCAGTACTTC
>TRBJ2-1|-|TRBV9|TRBD2
CASSVTSGSMNEQFF
TGTGCCAGCAGCGTTACTAGCGGGAGTATGAATGAGCAGTTCTTC
>TRBJ2-7|-|TRBV3-1/TRBV3-2|TRBD1
CASSPQGVAAYEQYF
TGTGCCAGCAGCCCCCAGGGGGTGGCCGCCTACGAGCAGTACTTC
>TRBJ2-1|-|TRBV7-8|TRBD1
CASSRRDRDPLGQFF
TGTGCCAGCAGCCGCCGGGACAGGGACCCGTTGGGGCAGTTCTTC
>TRBJ1-6|-|TRBV7-8|TRBD1
CASSSAGFQGVGNSPLHF
TGTGCCAGCAGCTCAGCTGGGTTTCAGGGGGTGGGGAATTCACCCCTCCACTTT
>TRBJ2-1|-|TRBV4-1|-
CASSTRELWTEQFF
TGCGCCAGCAGCACCCGGGAGCTTTGGACAGAGCAGTTCTTC
>TRBJ2-5|-|TRBV5-4|TRBD1
CASSFRGQGQETQYF
TGTGCCAGCAGCTTCCGGGGACAGGGACAAGAGACCCAGTACTTC
>TRBJ1-5|-|TRBV7-3|-
CASSSRVEGEYSNQPQHF
TGTGCCAGCAGCTCTAGAGTGGAGGGAGAGTATAGCAATCAGCCCCAGCATTTT
>TRBJ2-5|once|TRBV3-1/TRBV3-2|-
CASSQGTHQETQYF
TGTGCCAGCAGCCAAGGTACTCACCAAGAGACCCAGTACTTC
>TRBJ1-2|-|TRBV7-2|TRBD1
CATRPRGTGNYGYTF
TGTGCCACCAGACCCCGGGGGACAGGGAACTATGGCTACACCTTC
>TRBJ2-7|-|TRBV27|TRBD2
CASGRASGVSSYEQYF
TGTGCCAGCGGGAGGGCTAGCGGGGTTAGCTCCTACGAGCAGTACTTC
>TRBJ2-1|-|TRBV19|TRBD2
CASSSRTSGYNEQFF
TGTGCCAGTAGTAGTAGGACTAGCGGCTACAATGAGCAGTTCTTC
>TRBJ1-2|-|TRBV6-5|TRBD1
CASSPTTGGASGYTF
TGTGCCAGCAGTCCCACGACAGGGGGCGCCTCTGGCTACACCTTC
>TRBJ1-5|once|TRBV19|-
CASNTPGARPQHF
TGTGCCAGTAATACTCCCGGAGCGCGGCCCCAGCATTTT
>TRBJ2-1|-|TRBV7-8|TRBD2
CASRLAGGPNEQFF
TGTGCCAGCAGGCTAGCGGGAGGGCCCAATGAGCAGTTCTTC
>TRBJ1-4|-|TRBV3-1/TRBV3-2|-
CASSNGLSLEKLFF
TGTGCCAGCAGCAACGGACTGAGTCTTGAAAAACTGTTTTTT
>TRBJ1-5|-|TRBV19|-
CASSIQGFDNQPQHF
TGTGCCAGTAGTATACAGGGATTCGACAATCAGCCCCAGCATTTT
>TRBJ2-7|few|TRBV4-2|TRBD2
CASSQDRRTSGYYEQYF
TGTGCCAGCAGCCAAGATAGGAGAACTAGCGGATACTACGAGCAGTACTTC
>TRBJ2-1|-|TRBV4-2|TRBD1
CASSQDLTGGLRNEQFF
TGTGCCAGCAGCCAAGATCTAACAGGGGGGTTGAGGAATGAGCAGTTCTTC
>TRBJ2-7|few|TRBV5-1|-
CASSFLHEQYF
TGCGCCAGCAGCTTTCTCCACGAGCAGTACTTC
>TRBJ2-3|-|TRBV7-3|TRBD2
CASSLFSGGAPDTQYF
TGTGCCAGCAGCTTATTTAGCGGGGGGGCCCCAGATACGCAGTATTTT
>TRBJ1-2|-|TRBV10-3|-
CAISDLNYGYTF
TGTGCCATCAGTGATCTTAACTATGGCTACACCTTC
>TRBJ2-1|-|TRBV5-4|-
CASSSIGSSYNEQFF
TGTGCCAGCAGCTCGATAGGGAGCTCCTACAATGAGCAGTTCTTC
>TRBJ1-1|-|TRBV28|-
CASSFRGSNTEAFF
TGTGCCAGCAGTTTCCGGGGGTCGAACACTGAAGCTTTCTTT
>TRBJ2-7|-|TRBV5-1|TRBD2
CASSLGLAGNYEQYF
TGCGCCAGCAGCTTGGGACTAGCGGGAAACTACGAGCAGTACTTC
>TRBJ2-2|-|TRBV5-4|TRBD2
CASTGTSGRSGELFF
TGTGCCAGTACCGGGACTAGCGGGAGATCTGGGGAGCTGTTTTTT
>TRBJ2-1|-|TRBV28|-
CASSFRGNNEQFF
TGTGCCAGCAGTTTTCGGGGAAACAATGAGCAGTTCTTC
>TRBJ2-1|-|TRBV27|TRBD2
CATEATSGSTDEQFF
TGTGCCACCGAGGCGACTAGCGGGAGTACGGATGAGCAGTTCTTC
>TRBJ2-7|-|TRBV10-3|-
CAISDGVGEQYF
TGTGCCATCAGTGACGGGGTCGGCGAGCAGTACTTC
>TRBJ1-1|-|TRBV28|-
CASSLNRGANTEAFF
TGTGCCAGCAGTTTAAATCGGGGGGCGAACACTGAAGCTTTCTTT
>TRBJ1-1|-|TRBV7-3|-
CASSLNPRAEAFF
TGTGCCAGCAGCTTAAACCCCCGGGCTGAAGCTTTCTTT
>TRBJ2-2|-|TRBV30|-
CAWKSRGRNTGELFF
TGTGCCTGGAAAAGTCGTGGGAGGAACACCGGGGAGCTGTTTTTT